This TCR beta chain was found in a study of blood T cell repertoires in COVID-19. Study-wide background: Collection of acute and convalescent COVID-19 samples took place in the United States, Italy and Spain. T cells, B-cell-depleted T cells, or PBMCs provided the cDNA or gDNA that served as material.

Original analysis: The authors estimated nucleated cell counts from reference gene primer amplification. Some clones are missing from TCRdb's copy, which holds only in-frame ones; the method was immunoSEQ multiplex PCR. From that table come the V and J calls and clone size; the DNA was used to work out D and trimming. The profile covers roughly 100,000 clones, with 89% appearing a single time and 17% taken by the ten largest. The CDR3 totals 15 residues. Trimming took off 2 bases at V and 0 bases at J, with 9 bases between the two ends. Germline lookup yields CDR1 SGDLS and CDR2 YYNGEE. The TCR comes from a woman over 75 in a cohort sampled during active COVID-19. This rearrangement joins TRBV9 to TRBJ2-1, with D perhaps TRBD2 (5 bases). The sample consisted of peripheral blood. CDR3 loop: CASSVNGDSYNEQFF. DNA of the CDR3: TGTGCCAGCAGCGTGAACGGGGACTCCTACAATGAGCAGTTCTTC.